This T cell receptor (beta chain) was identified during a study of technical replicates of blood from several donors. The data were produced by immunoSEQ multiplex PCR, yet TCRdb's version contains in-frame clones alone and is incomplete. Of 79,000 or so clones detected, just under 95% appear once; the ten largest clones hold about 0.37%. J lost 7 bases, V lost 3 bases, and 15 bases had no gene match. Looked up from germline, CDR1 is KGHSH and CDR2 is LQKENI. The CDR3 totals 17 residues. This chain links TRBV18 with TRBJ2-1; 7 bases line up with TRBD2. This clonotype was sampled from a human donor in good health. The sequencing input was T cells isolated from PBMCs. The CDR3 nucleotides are TGTGCCAGCTCACCTTGGGACCTAAGCGGGATGGGAAATGAGCAGTTCTTC. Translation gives CASSPWDLSGMGNEQFF. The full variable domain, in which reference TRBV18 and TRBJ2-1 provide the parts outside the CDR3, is NAGVMQNPRHLVRRRGQEARLRCSPMKGHSHVYWYRQLPEEGLKFMVYLQKENIIDESGMPKERFSAEFPKEGPSILRIQQVVRGDSAAYFCASSPWDLSGMGNEQFFGPGTRLTVL.